This T cell receptor beta chain came from a study of PD-1 blockade in classical Hodgkin lymphoma. Study findings and constraints: Patients who began taking nivolumab under 1 year after ASCT were left out. In newly diagnosed patients, baseline TCR diversity was reportedly below that of healthy donors.

Specified time point: cycle 4 day 1 (C4D1), after five to seven weeks of nivolumab. Each patient's relapse followed autologous stem cell transplantation, and brentuximab vedotin exposure varied. The CDR3 extends over 14 amino acids. Per germline, CDR1 MDHEN and CDR2 SYDVKM. Here immunoSEQ multiplex PCR was the method, and the copy in TCRdb shows in-frame clones only, minus some. The data hold tens of thousands of clones, with just over 90% observed a single time. Of note for this clone: Its antigen is still unknown. Mismatch with germline at one junction end may stem from a read error.

This specimen was peripheral blood mononuclear cells (PBMCs), taken before the fourth cycle of nivolumab. The V call is TRBV28, the J call TRBJ1-6, with a tentative D call TRBD1 (6 bases). The source of this sequence is a human donor with classical Hodgkin lymphoma. This CDR3 is CANSLPGAGSPLHF. The CDR3 nucleotides read TGTGCCAACAGTTTACCGGGGGCCGGTTCACCCCTCCACTTT.